One and the same sample provided the 11 T cell receptor beta chains below, sequenced in a study of tumor-infiltrating lymphocytes in localized non-small cell lung cancer. Sequenced by immunoSEQ multiplex PCR; TCRdb stores in-frame clones only, minus some. The table records about 6,400 clones, roughly two thirds of them present only once. The sample was uninvolved lung tissue not adjacent to the tumor. These receptor sequences come from a human donor with non-small cell lung cancer.

The chain links TRBV4-3 to TRBJ2-7; D may correspond to TRBD1 or TRBD2 (5 bases each). Germline assignment: CDR1 LGHNA and CDR2 YSLEER. The length of the CDR3 is 14 residues. Trimming shortened V by 3 bases and J by 3 bases, and 12 bases separated the two germline ends. The CDR3 DNA sequence: TGCGCCAGCAGCCAGGGACGGGACGACTACGAGCAGTACTTC. It is translated as CASSQGRDDYEQYF.

V is TRBV28 and J is TRBJ1-5; no clear D. The CDR3 has 18 residues. Germline V lookup: CDR1 MDHEN, CDR2 SYDVKM. The V and J ends lost 5 bases and 2 bases respectively, with 22 bases between them. The CDR3 region is CASSPRSFRIRGNQPQHF. CDR3 DNA: TGTGCCAGCAGTCCAAGGTCCTTCCGGATTAGGGGCAATCAGCCCCAGCATTTT.

The chain employs TRBV7-6 and TRBJ2-7; TRBD2 aligns across 8 bases. Germline V gene sequence: CDR1 SGHVS, CDR2 FNYEAQ. Trimming took 5 bases from V and 0 from J; bases not matched to a gene: 9. CDR3 length: 16 amino acids. The CDR3 spells CASSLFLAGISYEQYF. CDR3 bases: TGTGCCAGCAGCCTATTTTTAGCGGGGATCTCCTACGAGCAGTACTTC.

This clone was seen a single time. The chain employs TRBV9 and TRBJ1-3; D unresolved. The CDR3 is 14 amino acids. V was pared by 1 base and J by 0 bases, with 5 bases between. Germline-derived CDR1 and CDR2 are SGDLS and YYNGEE. CDR3 loop: CASSVLPSGNTIYF. CDR3 coding DNA: TGTGCCAGCAGCGTACTGCCCTCTGGAAACACCATATATTTT.

DNA for the CDR3: TGTGCCAGCAGTACTGGTTATTCTGGAAACACCATATATTTT. This codes for CASSTGYSGNTIYF. The V call is TRBV27, the J call TRBJ1-3; D gene uncertain. With 5 bases removed from V and 1 base from J, the gap between germline ends came to 9 bases. CDR1 MNHEY and CDR2 SMNVEV come from the germline V gene (reference sequence). The CDR3 has 14 residues.

This chain joins TRBV27 and TRBJ2-7; D is possibly TRBD1 (6 bases). This CDR3 has 14 amino acids. V lost 4 bases to trimming and J lost 6 bases, with 16 bases between them. Germline loops: CDR1 MNHEY, CDR2 SMNVEV (reference sequence). CDR3 amino acids: CASSSNRDASEQYF. The CDR3 DNA follows: TGTGCCAGCAGTTCCAACAGGGACGCCTCCGAGCAGTACTTC.

About this clone itself: The junction departs from the called germline gene at one end, perhaps through a read error. This rearrangement joins TRBV7-9 to TRBJ1-2, with TRBD1 matching over 10 bases. The CDR3 is 14 residues long. The germline gives CDR1 SEHNR, CDR2 FQNEAQ (reference sequence). CDR3: CASSPGTTGGPVGF. The CDR3, as DNA: TGTGCCAGCAGCCCTGGGACGACAGGGGGCCCGGTGGGATTC.

For this clone: Other nucleotide sequences from this sample produce the same CDR3. V and J are TRBV28 and TRBJ2-7, with D perhaps TRBD2 (7 bases). Per germline, CDR1 MDHEN and CDR2 SYDVKM. V dropped 8 bases and J dropped 3 bases, with 14 bases sitting between them. The length of the CDR3 is 13 residues. Here the CDR3 reads CASGTSGVYEQYF. DNA of the CDR3: TGTGCCAGCGGGACAAGCGGGGTCTACGAGCAGTACTTC.

This clone has a single count. The chain combines TRBV19 with TRBJ1-5; 10 bases agree with TRBD1. Germline loops: CDR1 LNHDA, CDR2 SQIVND (reference sequence). The CDR3 has 15 amino acids. The V segment lost 5 bases and the J segment 6 bases; nucleotides outside the gene matches: 7. The DNA for the CDR3 is TGTGCCAGTAGTTTACCGGGACAGGGGATTCAGCCCCAGCATTTT. Protein: CASSLPGQGIQPQHF.

V is TRBV5-1 and J is TRBJ2-3; the match to TRBD1 covers 7 bases. This CDR3 contains 17 residues. Germline lookup yields CDR1 SGHRS and CDR2 YFSETQ. V dropped 4 bases and J dropped 3; count of bases not matched to a gene: 14. Here the CDR3 DNA reads TGCGCCAGCAGCCCCAACCCAACAGGGGCCGGGACAGATACGCAGTATTTT. Encoded protein: CASSPNPTGAGTDTQYF.

This sequence joins TRBV19 and TRBJ2-1, with 14 bases identical to TRBD2. Germline CDR1 is LNHDA and CDR2 is SQIVND (reference sequence). This CDR3 region has 18 residues. Trimming at V came to 5 bases and at J to 0 bases, leaving 6 bases not matched to a gene. Here the CDR3 reads CASSGGLAGVGSYNEQFF. The CDR3, as DNA: TGTGCCAGTAGTGGGGGACTAGCGGGAGTGGGCTCCTACAATGAGCAGTTCTTC.